This is a list of T cell receptor beta chains from one sample in a study of cytomegalovirus exposure and HLA in healthy donors. Clones were sequenced by immunoSEQ multiplex PCR, and TCRdb holds only the in-frame ones, with some missing. The sample has 150,000 to 200,000 clones; the top ten hold approximately 0.8%. Specimen: PBMCs. The receptors come from a woman younger than 35 in good health and CMV-seropositive. Both conserved end residues are part of each CDR3. The D gene is left open where the match is weak.

j_gene | v_gene | d_gene | CDR3nt | CDR3aa
TRBJ1-5 | TRBV12-5 | TRBD1 | TGTGCTAGTGGCCGGGACAGTAATCAGCCCCAGCATTTT | CASGRDSNQPQHF
TRBJ1-5 | TRBV7-9 | TRBD1 | TGTGCCAGCAGCTTAGGAGTTTTGGGACAGGCGTTAGGTCAGCCCCAGCATTTT | CASSLGVLGQALGQPQHF
TRBJ2-3 | TRBV5-1 | TRBD2 | TGCGCCAGCAGTCAGGATAGCGGGAGCCGCAAGACGCAGTATTTT | CASSQDSGSRKTQYF
TRBJ1-5 | TRBV18 | TRBD1 | TGTGCCAGCTCTGGGACAGGAGGAAGCAATCAGCCCCAGCATTTT | CASSGTGGSNQPQHF
TRBJ1-6 | TRBV6-5 | TRBD1 | TGTGCCAGCAGAGCCAGGGGGCAGAGTAATTCACCCCTCCACTTT | CASRARGQSNSPLHF
TRBJ1-2 | TRBV4-3 | . | TGCGCCAGCAGCCAAATCCAGGGCACCTATGGCTACACCTTC | CASSQIQGTYGYTF
TRBJ1-5 | TRBV18 | TRBD1 | TGTGCCAGCTCACCAAACAGGGACAGGGGGCGCGTTAGTCAGCCCCAGCATTTT | CASSPNRDRGRVSQPQHF
TRBJ2-1 | TRBV19 | TRBD2 | TGTGCCAGTAGTATAGATCGGGGCAGCGGGAGGGCCTGGGATGAGCAGTTCTTC | CASSIDRGSGRAWDEQFF
TRBJ2-2 | TRBV4-3 | . | TGCGCCAGCAGCCAAGATATCCTAGCTTGGATTGGCACCGGGGAGCTGTTTTTT | CASSQDILAWIGTGELFF
TRBJ2-7 | TRBV5-4 | TRBD2 | TGTGCCAGCAGCTCCCTTTTGAGCGGGAGGATACAGTTGTCCGAGCAGTACTTC | CASSSLLSGRIQLSEQYF
TRBJ2-7 | TRBV5-1 | TRBD1 | TGCGCCAGCAGCAGTCATGGACAGGGGGACTACGAGCAGTACTTC | CASSSHGQGDYEQYF
TRBJ2-3 | TRBV13 | TRBD2 | TGTGCCAGCAGCTCGAGGGTTGCCAGCGGGGGCAAGGTTACGCAGTATTTT | CASSSRVASGGKVTQYF
TRBJ1-5 | TRBV19 | . | TGTGCCAGTAGTCGGGGGATAGGTCAGCCCCAGCATTTT | CASSRGIGQPQHF
TRBJ2-5 | TRBV11-3 | . | TGTGCCAGCAGCTCGCCACGACAGAGACAGCAGTACTTC | CASSSPRQRQQYF
TRBJ2-7 | TRBV6-5 | . | TGTGCCAGCAGTTCGAGCCTTGCCTACGAGCAGTACTTC | CASSSSLAYEQYF
TRBJ1-1 | TRBV7-3 | TRBD1 | TGTGCCAGCAGCTGGACAGGCCACACTGAAGCTTTCTTT | CASSWTGHTEAFF
TRBJ1-1 | TRBV10-3 | TRBD1 | TGTGCCATCGGGACAGGTGACACTGAAGCTTTCTTT | CAIGTGDTEAFF
TRBJ2-7 | TRBV5-1 | TRBD1 | TGCGCCAGCAGCTTGGGACAGGGGGCGCGGGAGCAGTACTTC | CASSLGQGAREQYF
TRBJ1-2 | TRBV9 | TRBD1 | TGTGCCAGCAGCGTAGCTTCCGGACAGGGAATCTATGGCTACACCTTC | CASSVASGQGIYGYTF
TRBJ1-2 | TRBV2 | . | TGTGCCAGCAAAGGACAGTACGGCTACACCTTC | CASKGQYGYTF
TRBJ2-5 | TRBV7-2 | TRBD2 | TGTGCCAGCAGATCGGGACTAGCGTGGGAGACCCAGTACTTC | CASRSGLAWETQYF
TRBJ2-7 | TRBV30 | TRBD2 | TGTGCCTGGAGTGTTTCGGTAGCGGGAACCTACGAGCAGTACTTC | CAWSVSVAGTYEQYF
TRBJ2-1 | TRBV5-1 | . | TGCGCCAGCAGCAAACCGGGTCCCCGGAAGTTCTTC | CASSKPGPRKFF
TRBJ1-4 | TRBV7-2 | TRBD1 | TGTGCCAGCAGCTTATCCGTGGGACAGGCCGGAAAACTGTTTTTT | CASSLSVGQAGKLFF
TRBJ2-3 | TRBV4-1 | . | TGCGCCAGCAGCCACCCCTTGGACTGGCGGCCAGATACGCAGTATTTT | CASSHPLDWRPDTQYF
TRBJ2-7 | TRBV18 | TRBD2 | TGTGCCAGCTCACCACCGGGAGGGGCGGGTGGTGAGCAGTACTTC | CASSPPGGAGGEQYF
TRBJ2-7 | TRBV7-2 | . | TGTGCCAGCAGCCGCCCGTGGGGCATGGGTTACGAGCAGTACTTC | CASSRPWGMGYEQYF
TRBJ1-2 | TRBV6-1 | TRBD1 | TGTGCCAGCAGTACAGGGGTGGAGAGAAACTATGGCTACACCTTC | CASSTGVERNYGYTF
TRBJ1-4 | TRBV19 | . | TGTGCCAGTAGTGACAGGATCGACAAACTGTTTTTT | CASSDRIDKLFF
TRBJ1-5 | TRBV4-1 | TRBD1 | TGCGCCAGCAGCCAAACAGGGGATCAGCCCCAGCATTTT | CASSQTGDQPQHF
TRBJ1-5 | TRBV5-1 | . | TGCGCCAGCAGCCCGGGCGGGGGAAGCAATCAGCCCCAGCATTTT | CASSPGGGSNQPQHF
TRBJ2-7 | TRBV10-3 | . | TGTGCCATCAGCCCGGGAGTGGGCTCCTACGAGCAGTACTTC | CAISPGVGSYEQYF
TRBJ2-6 | TRBV7-9 | TRBD1 | TGTGCCAGCACCCTGGGGACAGGGGCTAAATCTGGGGCCAACGTCCTGACTTTC | CASTLGTGAKSGANVLTF